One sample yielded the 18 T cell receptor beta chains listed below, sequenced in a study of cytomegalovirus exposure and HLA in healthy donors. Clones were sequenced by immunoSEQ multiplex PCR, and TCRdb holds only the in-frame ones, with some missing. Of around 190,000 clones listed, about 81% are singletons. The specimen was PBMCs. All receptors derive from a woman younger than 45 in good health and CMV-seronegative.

DNA of the CDR3: TGTGCCAGCAGCGTAGCGTGGGGGAGGAGGGAGACCCAGTACTTC. It codes for CASSVAWGRRETQYF. The rearrangement joins TRBV9 to TRBJ2-5; the D gene is possibly TRBD2 (6 bases). Germline CDR1 and CDR2: SGDLS and YYNGEE. V lost 0 bases to trimming and J lost 5 bases, with 14 bases between them. The CDR3 extends over 15 amino acids.

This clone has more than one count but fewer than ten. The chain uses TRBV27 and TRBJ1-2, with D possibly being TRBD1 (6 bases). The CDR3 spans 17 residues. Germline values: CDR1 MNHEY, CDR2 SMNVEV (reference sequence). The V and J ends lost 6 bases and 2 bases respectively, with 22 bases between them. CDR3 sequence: CASSTLPSQGANYGYTF. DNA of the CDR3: TGTGCCAGCAGCACATTACCCTCACAGGGAGCCAACTATGGCTACACCTTC.

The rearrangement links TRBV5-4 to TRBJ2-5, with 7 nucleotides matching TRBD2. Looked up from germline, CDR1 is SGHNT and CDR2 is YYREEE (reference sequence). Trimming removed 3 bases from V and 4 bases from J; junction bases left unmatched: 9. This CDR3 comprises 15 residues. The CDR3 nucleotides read TGTGCCAGCAGCTCTTCGCGGGGGAGGAGAGAGACCCAGTACTTC. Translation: CASSSSRGRRETQYF. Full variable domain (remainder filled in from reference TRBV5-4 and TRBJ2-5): ETGVTQSPTHLIKTRGQQVTLRCSSQSGHNTVSWYQQALGQGPQFIFQYYREEENGRGNFPPRFSGLQFPNYSSELNVNALELDDSALYLCASSSSRGRRETQYFGPGTRLLVL.

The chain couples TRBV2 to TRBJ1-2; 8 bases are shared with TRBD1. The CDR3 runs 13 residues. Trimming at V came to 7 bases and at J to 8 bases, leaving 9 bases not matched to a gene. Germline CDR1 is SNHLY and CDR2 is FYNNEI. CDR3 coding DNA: TGTGCCAGCACCAGCGACAGGGGAGGCGGCTACACCTTC. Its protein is CASTSDRGGGYTF.

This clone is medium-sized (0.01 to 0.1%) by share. DNA of the CDR3: TGCGCCAGCAGCCAGGCCGGGACAGGATCTAACTATGGCTACACCTTC. Residues: CASSQAGTGSNYGYTF. This chain connects TRBV4-1 to TRBJ1-2; 8 nucleotides line up with TRBD1. The CDR3 is 16 amino acids. The V and J ends lost 3 bases and 0 bases, in that order; junction bases with no gene match: 6. CDR1 MGHRA and CDR2 YSYEKL come from the germline V gene.

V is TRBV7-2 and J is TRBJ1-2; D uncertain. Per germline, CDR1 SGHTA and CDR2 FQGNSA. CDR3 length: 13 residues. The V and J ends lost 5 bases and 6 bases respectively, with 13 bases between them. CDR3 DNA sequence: TGTGCCAGCAGCGCCGACAAGATAGATGGCTACACCTTC. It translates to CASSADKIDGYTF.

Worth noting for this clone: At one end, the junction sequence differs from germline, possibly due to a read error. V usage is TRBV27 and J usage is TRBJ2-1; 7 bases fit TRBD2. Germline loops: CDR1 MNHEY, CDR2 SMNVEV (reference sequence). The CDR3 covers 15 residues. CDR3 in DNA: TGTGCCAGCACTTTAGGCGGGAGACCCCGAAATGAGCAGTTCTTC. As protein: CASTLGGRPRNEQFF.

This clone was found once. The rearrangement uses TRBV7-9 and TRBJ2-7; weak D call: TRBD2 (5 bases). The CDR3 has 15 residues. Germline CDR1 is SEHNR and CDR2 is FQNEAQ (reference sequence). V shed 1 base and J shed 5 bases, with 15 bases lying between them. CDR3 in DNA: TGTGCCAGCAGCTTAGTACTCGGTCGAGCGGACGAGCAGTACTTC. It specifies CASSLVLGRADEQYF.

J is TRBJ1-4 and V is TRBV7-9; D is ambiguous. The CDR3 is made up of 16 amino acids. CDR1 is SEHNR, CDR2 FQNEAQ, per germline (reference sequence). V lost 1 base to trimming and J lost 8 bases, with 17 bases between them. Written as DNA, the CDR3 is TGTGCCAGCAGCTTAGGAACTGGAACCCGAGGGGAAAAACTGTTTTTT. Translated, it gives CASSLGTGTRGEKLFF. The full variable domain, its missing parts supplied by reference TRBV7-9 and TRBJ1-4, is DTGVSQNPRHKITKRGQNVTFRCDPISEHNRLYWYRQTLGQGPEFLTYFQNEAQLEKSRLLSDRFSAERPKGSFSTLEIQRTEQGDSAMYLCASSLGTGTRGEKLFFGSGTQLSVL.

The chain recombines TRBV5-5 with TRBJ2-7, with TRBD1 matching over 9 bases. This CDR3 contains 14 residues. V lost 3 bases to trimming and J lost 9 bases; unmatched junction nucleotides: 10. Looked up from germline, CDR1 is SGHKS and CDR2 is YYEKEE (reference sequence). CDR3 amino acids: CASSSGGQGTVQYF. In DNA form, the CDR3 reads TGTGCCAGCAGCTCTGGCGGACAGGGGACTGTGCAGTACTTC.

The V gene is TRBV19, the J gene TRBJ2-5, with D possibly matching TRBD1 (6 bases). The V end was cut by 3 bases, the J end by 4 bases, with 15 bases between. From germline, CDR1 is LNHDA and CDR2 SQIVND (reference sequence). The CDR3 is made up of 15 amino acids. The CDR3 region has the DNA TGTGCCAGTAGTATTTCCCCGACAGGTAGAGAGACCCAGTACTTC. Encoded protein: CASSISPTGRETQYF.

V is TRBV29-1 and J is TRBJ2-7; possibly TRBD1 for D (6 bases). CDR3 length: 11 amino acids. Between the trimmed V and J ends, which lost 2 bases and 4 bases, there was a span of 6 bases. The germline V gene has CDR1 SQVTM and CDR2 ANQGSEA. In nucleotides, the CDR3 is TGCAGCGTTGAAAGGGGGTACGAGCAGTACTTC. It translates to CSVERGYEQYF.

The CDR3 DNA reads as TGTGCCAGCAGTTCCAGGGGACGAGATACTGAAGCTTTCTTT. Its protein is CASSSRGRDTEAFF. The V call is TRBV6-6, the J call TRBJ1-1, with D tentatively TRBD1 (6 bases). V shed 4 bases and J shed 5 bases, with 14 bases lying between them. Germline loops: CDR1 MNHNY, CDR2 SVGAGI (reference sequence). This CDR3 spans 14 amino acids.

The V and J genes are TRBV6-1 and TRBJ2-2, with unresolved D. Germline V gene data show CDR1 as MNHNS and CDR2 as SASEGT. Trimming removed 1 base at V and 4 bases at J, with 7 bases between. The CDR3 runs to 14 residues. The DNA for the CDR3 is TGTGCCAGCAGTGAAGTCGAAGCCACCGGGGAGCTGTTTTTT. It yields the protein CASSEVEATGELFF.

CDR3 sequence: CASSISRAEEQYF. The CDR3 coding sequence is TGTGCCAGTAGTATCTCCAGGGCGGAAGAGCAGTACTTC. The V call is TRBV19, the J call TRBJ2-7, with a possible D match to TRBD1 (5 bases). V was pared by 3 bases and J by 7 bases, with 13 bases between. CDR3 length: 13 amino acids. The germline V gene has CDR1 LNHDA and CDR2 SQIVND (reference sequence).

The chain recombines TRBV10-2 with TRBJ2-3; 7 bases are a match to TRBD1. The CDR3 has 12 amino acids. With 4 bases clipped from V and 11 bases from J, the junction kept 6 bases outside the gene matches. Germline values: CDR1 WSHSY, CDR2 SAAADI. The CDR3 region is CASSVQGFMQYF. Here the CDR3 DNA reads TGCGCCAGCAGTGTACAGGGGTTTATGCAGTATTTT.

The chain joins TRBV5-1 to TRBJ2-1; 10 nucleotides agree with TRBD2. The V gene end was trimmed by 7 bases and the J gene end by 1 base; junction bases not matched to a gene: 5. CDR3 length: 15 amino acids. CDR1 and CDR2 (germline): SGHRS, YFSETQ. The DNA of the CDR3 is TGCGCCAGCGCCGGGACTAGCGCGTCCTACAATGAGCAGTTCTTC. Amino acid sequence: CASAGTSASYNEQFF.

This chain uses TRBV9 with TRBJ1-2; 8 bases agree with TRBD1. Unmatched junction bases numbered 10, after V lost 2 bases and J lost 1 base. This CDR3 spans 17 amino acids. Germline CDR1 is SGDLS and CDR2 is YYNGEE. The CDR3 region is CASSVFSGTGHNYGYTF. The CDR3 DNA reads TGTGCCAGCAGCGTTTTCTCCGGGACAGGACATAACTATGGCTACACCTTC.